Here is one T cell receptor beta chain with its context. No antigen is known for it. The data derive from a study of T cell responses to AZD1222 COVID-19 vaccine. CDR3 length equals 15 residues. Trimming cost V 1 base and J 5 bases, with 14 bases left between them. CDR1 is SGHTA, CDR2 FQGNSA, per germline. General study results and limits: Spike-specific TCR breadth rose after two AZD1222 doses, and depth rose as well. Repertoire sampling happened only post peak T cell response. The span of vaccine-associated CD4 TCRs extended across spike, with dominance at 160-218 and 743-854. Seropositive at baseline were only 5 or 6 AZD1222 recipients.

Clones were sequenced by immunoSEQ multiplex PCR, and TCRdb holds only the in-frame ones, with some missing. Of 150,000 to 200,000 clones in the sample, about 89% were seen once. The starting material was peripheral blood, obtained 28 days after the second AZD1222 dose. The clonotype originates from an adult who received the AZD1222 COVID-19 vaccine. The chain couples TRBV7-2 to TRBJ2-5; D might be TRBD2 (6 bases). The CDR3 DNA reads TGTGCCAGCAGCTTAGGGGGACTGCGGAGGGAGACCCAGTACTTC. This translates into CASSLGGLRRETQYF.